The next 14 T cell receptor beta chains were all read from a single sample in a study of post-analysis software for immune sequencing data. TCR beta libraries were prepared from cDNA with unique molecular identifiers. MiXCR, applied by TCRdb to the PCR reads, yields one record per CDR3 protein. The sample records 150,000 or so distinct CDR3 sequences, roughly 34% being singletons. Source: blood, taken after autologous hematopoietic stem cell transplantation. These receptors were taken from a girl between 5 and 17 years old with multiple sclerosis.

This clonotype has just a few counts. The gene calls are TRBV9 and TRBJ2-7; no firm D call. Per the germline V gene, CDR1 is SGDLS and CDR2 is YYNGEE. CDR3 length: 8 residues. The V end lost 8 bases, the J end lost 11 bases, and 8 bases lay between the germline ends. The CDR3 sequence is CARLEEYF. As DNA, the CDR3 is TGTGCCAGGCTTGAGGAGTACTTC.

The chain carries TRBV6-2 or TRBV6-3 and TRBJ2-7, with 9 bases matching TRBD2. Losses at the gene ends were 7 bases for V and 3 bases for J; bases not matched to a gene: 7. CDR1 and CDR2 from the germline V gene are MNHEY and SVGEGT. The CDR3 totals 14 residues. CDR3 residues: CASNGPSGIYEQYF. The DNA of the CDR3 is TGTGCCAGCAATGGTCCTAGCGGGATCTACGAGCAGTACTTC.

CDR3: CASTRTVANTDTQYF. CDR3 nucleotides: TGTGCCAGCACCCGCACAGTAGCCAACACAGATACGCAGTATTTT. The rearrangement joins TRBV7-9 to TRBJ2-3; no firm D call. The CDR3 is 15 residues long. Germline CDR1 is SEHNR and CDR2 is FQNEAQ (reference sequence). Deletions cut 7 bases from V and 2 bases from J, with 16 bases between. Drawing the rest from reference TRBV7-9 and TRBJ2-3, the complete variable domain is DTGVSQNPRHKITKRGQNVTFRCDPISEHNRLYWYRQTLGQGPEFLTYFQNEAQLEKSRLLSDRFSAERPKGSFSTLEIQRTEQGDSAMYLCASTRTVANTDTQYFGPGTRLTVL.

This chain uses TRBV4-1 with TRBJ1-1; D is unresolved. The CDR3 length is 14 residues. The ends were cut back, 4 bases at V and 1 base at J, with 10 bases in the middle. CDR1 is MGHRA, CDR2 YSYEKL, per germline. The CDR3 reads CASSRMDQNTEAFF. The CDR3 DNA sequence: TGCGCCAGCAGCCGAATGGACCAGAACACTGAAGCTTTCTTT.

This clonotype occurred a few times. This may arise from a read error, as a much more abundant clone is one base away. This chain uses TRBV28 with TRBJ2-5; no clear D. Per the germline V gene, CDR1 is MDHEN and CDR2 is SYDVKM. The CDR3 covers 12 residues. Deletions cut 6 bases from V and 7 bases from J, with 12 bases between. The CDR3 DNA is TGTGCCAGCAGATCCGCCTGGGGGACCCAGTACTTC. This codes for CASRSAWGTQYF.

The chain combines TRBV10-3 with TRBJ2-1; 8 nucleotides line up with TRBD2. Germline V lookup: CDR1 ENHRY, CDR2 SYGVKD. V trimming: 3 bases; J trimming: 7 bases; junction bases outside the gene matches: 20. The CDR3 runs to 19 residues. CDR3 bases: TGTGCCATCAGTGAAAAACGAGCGGGAGCGGCCGGGGGGTGGAATGAGCAGTTCTTC. This sequence encodes CAISEKRAGAAGGWNEQFF.

This CDR3 reads CATQYGNYGYTF. CDR3 coding DNA: TGTGCCACCCAATATGGCAACTATGGCTACACCTTC. V usage is TRBV12-3 or TRBV12-4 and J usage is TRBJ1-2; D uncertain. V lost 10 bases, J lost 2 bases, and 11 bases lay in between. CDR3 size: 12 residues.

This chain connects TRBV7-6 to TRBJ2-7, with 9 bases that match TRBD1. This CDR3 is 14 amino acids long. Germline CDR1 and CDR2: SGHVS and FNYEAQ. Unmatched junction bases numbered 3, after V lost 3 bases and J lost 3 bases. The CDR3 loop is CASSLGQGVYEQYF. DNA of the CDR3: TGTGCCAGCAGCTTGGGACAGGGTGTCTACGAGCAGTACTTC.

The sample holds a few counts of this clonotype. For the CDR3, the DNA is TGCAGCGTTGAGAGCAGGGATGACAATGAGCAGTTCTTC. Protein product: CSVESRDDNEQFF. V usage is TRBV29-1 and J usage is TRBJ2-1, with a possible D match to TRBD1 (5 bases). Germline loops: CDR1 SQVTM, CDR2 ANQGSEA. V was cut by 3 bases and J by 5 bases, with 11 bases left in between. There are 13 residues in the CDR3.

This chain links TRBV6-1 with TRBJ2-3, with 10 bases aligning to TRBD2. There are 17 residues in the CDR3. Looked up from germline, CDR1 is MNHNS and CDR2 is SASEGT. With 4 bases clipped from V and 5 bases from J, the junction kept 12 bases outside the gene matches. Here the CDR3 reads CASSGYGLAGVLDTQYF. CDR3 coding DNA: TGTGCCAGCAGTGGATACGGGCTAGCGGGAGTACTAGATACGCAGTATTTT.

This clonotype has ten or more counts. One junction end disagrees with the germline gene, perhaps due to a read error. This chain links TRBV7-7 with TRBJ2-1, with 8 bases lining up with TRBD1. The germline V gene encodes CDR1 SSHAT and CDR2 FNYEAQ (reference sequence). The length of the CDR3 is 15 residues. The CDR3 region is CASSSGTGIYNEQFF. CDR3 coding DNA: TGTGCTAGCAGCTCCGGGACAGGAATCTACAATGAGCAGTTCTTC.

The V gene is TRBV20-1, the J gene TRBJ2-1; 11 bases map to TRBD1. The V segment lost 7 bases and the J segment 1 base; nucleotides outside the gene matches: 9. The CDR3 is 16 residues long. Germline CDR1 reads DFQATT; CDR2 reads SNEGSKA (reference sequence). CDR3 sequence reads: CSGMDRGLRSYNEQFF. Here the CDR3 DNA reads TGCAGTGGAATGGACAGGGGGCTGCGGTCCTACAATGAGCAGTTCTTC.

V gene TRBV20-1 combines with J gene TRBJ2-3; 13 bases are a match to TRBD2. The CDR3 has 16 amino acids. Germline CDR1 and CDR2: DFQATT and SNEGSKA (reference sequence). The J segment lost 2 bases and the V segment lost 3 bases, leaving 5 bases of the junction unmatched. The CDR3 DNA reads TGCAGTGCTAGCCGGACTAGCGGGAGACCCACAGATACGCAGTATTTT. Encoded protein: CSASRTSGRPTDTQYF.

J is TRBJ1-2 and V is TRBV24-1; perhaps TRBD1 as D (5 bases). The V end lost 2 bases, the J end lost 8 bases, and 20 bases lay between the germline ends. Per germline, CDR1 KGHDR and CDR2 SFDVKD. CDR3 length: 16 amino acids. CDR3: CATSDSWKGEIWGYTF. The CDR3 nucleotides are TGTGCCACCAGTGATTCCTGGAAAGGGGAGATCTGGGGCTACACCTTC.